This TCR beta chain was obtained from a study of cytomegalovirus exposure and HLA in healthy donors. Study results and caveats: A cluster of highly shared sequence variants was likely a sequencing artifact. Later on, an analysis tied some 17,000 TCR beta sequences to HLA alleles at 0.05 false discovery rate. Later work showed greater clonal expansion in HLA-associated TCR beta chains than in equally common others.

As concerns this clone: Antigen specificity is unknown.

CDR1 is SGHTA and CDR2 is FQGNSA in the germline V gene. The CDR3 has 16 residues. V dropped 0 bases and J dropped 7 bases, with 16 bases sitting between them. PCR used 60 Vbeta primers and 13 Jbeta primers. Using immunoSEQ multiplex PCR, the repertoire was profiled, and TCRdb retains in-frame clones only, with some absent. Of about 100,000 clones in the sample, roughly 79% were seen once. The rearrangement joins TRBV7-2 to TRBJ1-5; D unresolved. This TCR was sampled from a woman between 35 and 50 years old in good health and CMV-seronegative. The specimen was PBMCs. CDR3 nucleotide sequence: TGTGCCAGCAGCTTAGCTGGTGGATACTCGGGGCAGCCCCAGCATTTT. Encoded protein: CASSLAGGYSGQPQHF.